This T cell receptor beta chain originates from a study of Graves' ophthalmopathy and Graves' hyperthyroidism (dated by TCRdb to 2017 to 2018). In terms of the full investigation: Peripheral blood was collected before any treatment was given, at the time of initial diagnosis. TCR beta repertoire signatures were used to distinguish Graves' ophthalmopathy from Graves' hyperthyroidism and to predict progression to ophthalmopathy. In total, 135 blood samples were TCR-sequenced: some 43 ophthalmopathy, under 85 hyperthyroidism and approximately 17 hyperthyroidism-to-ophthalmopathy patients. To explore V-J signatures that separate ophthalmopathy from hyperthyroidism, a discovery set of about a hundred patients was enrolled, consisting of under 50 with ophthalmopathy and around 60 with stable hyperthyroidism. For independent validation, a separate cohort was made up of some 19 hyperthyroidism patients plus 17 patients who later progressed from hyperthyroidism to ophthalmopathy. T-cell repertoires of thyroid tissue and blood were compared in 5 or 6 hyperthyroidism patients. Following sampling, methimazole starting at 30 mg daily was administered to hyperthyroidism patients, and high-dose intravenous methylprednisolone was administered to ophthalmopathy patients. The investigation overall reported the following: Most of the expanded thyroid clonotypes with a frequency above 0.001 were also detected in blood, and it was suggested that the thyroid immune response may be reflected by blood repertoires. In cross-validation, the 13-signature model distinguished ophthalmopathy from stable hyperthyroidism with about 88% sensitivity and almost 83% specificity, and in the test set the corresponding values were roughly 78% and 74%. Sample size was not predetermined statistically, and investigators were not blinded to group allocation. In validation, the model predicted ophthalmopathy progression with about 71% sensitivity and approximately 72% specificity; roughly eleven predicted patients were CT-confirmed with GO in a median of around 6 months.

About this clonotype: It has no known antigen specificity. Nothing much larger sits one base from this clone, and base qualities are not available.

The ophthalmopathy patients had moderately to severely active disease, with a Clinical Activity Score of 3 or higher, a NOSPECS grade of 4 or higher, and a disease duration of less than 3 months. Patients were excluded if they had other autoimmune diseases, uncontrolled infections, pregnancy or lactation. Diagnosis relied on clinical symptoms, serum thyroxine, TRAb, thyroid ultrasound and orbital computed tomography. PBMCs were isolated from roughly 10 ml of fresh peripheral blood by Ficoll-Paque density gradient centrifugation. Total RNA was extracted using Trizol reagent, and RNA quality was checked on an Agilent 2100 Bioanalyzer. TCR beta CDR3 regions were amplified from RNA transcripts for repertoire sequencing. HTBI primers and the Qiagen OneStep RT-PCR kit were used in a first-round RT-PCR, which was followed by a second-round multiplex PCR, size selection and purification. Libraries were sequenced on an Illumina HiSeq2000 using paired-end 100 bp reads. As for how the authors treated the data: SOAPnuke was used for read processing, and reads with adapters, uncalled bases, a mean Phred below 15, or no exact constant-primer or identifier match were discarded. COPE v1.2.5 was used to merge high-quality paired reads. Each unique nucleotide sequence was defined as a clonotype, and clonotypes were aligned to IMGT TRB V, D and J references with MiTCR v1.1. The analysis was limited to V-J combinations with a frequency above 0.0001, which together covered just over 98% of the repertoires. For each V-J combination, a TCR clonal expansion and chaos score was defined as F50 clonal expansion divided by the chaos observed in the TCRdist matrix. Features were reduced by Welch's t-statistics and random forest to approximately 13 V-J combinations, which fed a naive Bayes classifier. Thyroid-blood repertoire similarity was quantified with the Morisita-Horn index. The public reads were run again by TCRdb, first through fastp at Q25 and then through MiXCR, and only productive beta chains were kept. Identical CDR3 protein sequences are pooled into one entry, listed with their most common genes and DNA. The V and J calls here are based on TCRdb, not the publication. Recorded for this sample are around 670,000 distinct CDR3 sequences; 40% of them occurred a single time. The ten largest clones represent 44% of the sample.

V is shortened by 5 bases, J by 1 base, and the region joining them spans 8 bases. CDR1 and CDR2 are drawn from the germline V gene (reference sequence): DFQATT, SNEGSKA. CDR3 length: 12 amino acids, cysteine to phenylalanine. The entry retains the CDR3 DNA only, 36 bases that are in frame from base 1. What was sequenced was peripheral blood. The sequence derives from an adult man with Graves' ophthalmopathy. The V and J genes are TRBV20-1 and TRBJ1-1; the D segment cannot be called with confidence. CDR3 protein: CSARTSNTEAFF. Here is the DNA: TGCAGTGCTCGTACATCGAACACTGAAGCTTTCTTT.